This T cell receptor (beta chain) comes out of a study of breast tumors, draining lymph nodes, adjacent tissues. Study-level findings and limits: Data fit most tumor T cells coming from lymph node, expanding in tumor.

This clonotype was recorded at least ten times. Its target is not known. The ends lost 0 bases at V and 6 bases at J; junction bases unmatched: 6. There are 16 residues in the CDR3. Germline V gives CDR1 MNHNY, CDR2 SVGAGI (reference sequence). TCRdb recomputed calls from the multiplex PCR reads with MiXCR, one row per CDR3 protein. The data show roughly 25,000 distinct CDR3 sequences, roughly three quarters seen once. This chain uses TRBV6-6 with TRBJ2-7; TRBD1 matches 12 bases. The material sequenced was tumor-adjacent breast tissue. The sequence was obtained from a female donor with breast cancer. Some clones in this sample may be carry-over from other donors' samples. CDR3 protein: CASSYSTGTGGAEQYF. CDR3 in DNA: TGTGCCAGCAGTTACTCGACCGGGACAGGGGGCGCCGAGCAGTACTTC.